The 27 T cell receptor beta chains in this list originate from one sample, sequenced in a study of CD4 T cells in relation to SARS-CoV-2 and coronaviruses. Unexposed donor CD4+ T cells date from about 2011-2019, before the COVID-19 pandemic. The cells were cultured for around ten days before CD4+ T cells were isolated. For these TCRs, the target antigens are not known. The table came from immunoSEQ multiplex PCR; TCRdb's copy has only in-frame clones and leaves some out. This table holds about 12,000 clones, 69% found once. Sample: CD4+ T cells from PBMCs, cultured in vitro. The source is a human donor in good health.

This clone has only a few counts. This rearrangement joins TRBV5-1 to TRBJ1-1; 7 nucleotides line up with TRBD1. The CDR3 has 14 amino acids. Germline V lookup: CDR1 SGHRS, CDR2 YFSETQ. After removal of 4 bases from V and 5 bases from J, the junction contained 8 bases not matched to a gene. The CDR3 region is CASSGNNRGTEAFF. The CDR3 nucleotides read TGCGCCAGCAGCGGAAACAACAGGGGTACTGAAGCTTTCTTT.

The chain is built from TRBV5-6 and TRBJ1-2, with D possibly matching TRBD1 (5 bases). With 0 bases removed from V and 7 bases from J, the gap between germline ends came to 13 bases. Germline assignment: CDR1 SGHDT and CDR2 YYEEEE. This CDR3 is built from 14 residues. This CDR3 is CASSLAGAPGGYTF. The CDR3 bases are TGTGCCAGCAGCTTGGCCGGGGCCCCAGGTGGCTACACCTTC.

The chain links TRBV24-1 to TRBJ1-1; no clear D gene. V was cut by 3 bases and J by 1 base, with 11 bases left in between. The CDR3 covers 15 residues. Germline V gives CDR1 KGHDR, CDR2 SFDVKD. The chain's CDR3 is CATSDAGEGNTEAFF. CDR3 sequence (DNA): TGTGCCACCAGTGATGCAGGCGAGGGGAACACTGAAGCTTTCTTT.

This rearrangement joins TRBV5-8 to TRBJ2-4; 7 bases fit TRBD2. Trimming cost V 7 bases and J 9 bases; bases outside gene matches: 19. The CDR3 has 16 amino acids. Germline V gene sequence: CDR1 SGHTS, CDR2 YDEGEE. CDR3 bases: TGTGCCAGCCGTTGGGGCGGGAGCGGCAGATTGAGCATTCAGTACTTC. It translates to CASRWGGSGRLSIQYF.

This clone appeared a single time. V and J are TRBV12-3 or TRBV12-4 and TRBJ1-3, with no clear D. CDR3 length: 13 residues. The V end was cut by 5 bases, the J end by 16 bases, with 21 bases between. Here the CDR3 reads CASSPVEVGIFYF. In DNA, the CDR3 is TGTGCCAGCAGTCCCGTGGAGGTGGGGATATTTTATTTT.

This clone was seen just once. This sequence joins TRBV27 and TRBJ2-1; D uncertain. Per the germline V gene, CDR1 is MNHEY and CDR2 is SMNVEV (reference sequence). Trimming took 3 bases from V and 5 from J, leaving 14 bases between them. This CDR3 spans 15 amino acids. Here the CDR3 DNA reads TGTGCCAGCAGTTTTCCCCACTCGGTCGACAATGAGCAGTTCTTC. Translated, it gives CASSFPHSVDNEQFF.

CDR3 region: CASSLQGGNTIYF. For the CDR3, the DNA is TGTGCCAGCAGCTTGCAGGGTGGAAACACCATATATTTT. The rearrangement joins TRBV5-4 to TRBJ1-3, with D perhaps TRBD1 (5 bases). Germline assignment: CDR1 SGHNT and CDR2 YYREEE (reference sequence). The CDR3 is made up of 13 amino acids. Trimming cost V 1 base and J 3 bases, with 5 bases left between them.

The genes are TRBV18 and TRBJ2-3; 10 bases fit TRBD2. The CDR3 sequence is 16 residues long. Germline assignment: CDR1 KGHSH and CDR2 LQKENI. The trim removed 3 bases at V and 3 bases at J, leaving 6 bases unmatched. As DNA, the CDR3 is TGTGCCAGCTCACCCTTGGGGACTAGCGAAACAGATACGCAGTATTTT. Encoded protein: CASSPLGTSETDTQYF.

Within the sample, this clone is medium-sized. The V call is TRBV12-3 or TRBV12-4, the J call TRBJ1-2, with D hard to call. This CDR3 has 13 amino acids. V dropped 6 bases and J dropped 4 bases, with 12 bases sitting between them. CDR3 nucleotide sequence: TGTGCCAGCAGCAATGACGGTACCTATGGCTACACCTTC. This translates into CASSNDGTYGYTF.

This clone ranks as large. The chain has TRBV5-1 and TRBJ2-1, with D possibly being TRBD2 (6 bases). V was clipped by 0 bases and J by 10 bases, with 23 bases between them. Germline V gene sequence: CDR1 SGHRS, CDR2 YFSETQ. There are 17 residues in the CDR3. CDR3 DNA sequence: TGCGCCAGCAGCTTGGCGACCGGGACTTACAACTCGGGGGAGCAGTTCTTC. It translates to CASSLATGTYNSGEQFF.

V and J are TRBV5-1 and TRBJ2-2; 10 positions agree with TRBD1. This CDR3 has 16 residues. CDR1 and CDR2 (germline): SGHRS, YFSETQ. Trimming at V came to 3 bases and at J to 3 bases, leaving 5 bases not matched to a gene. The CDR3 nucleotides are TGCGCCAGCAGCTCGGCGGACAGGGGGGACACCGGGGAGCTGTTTTTT. This gives the protein CASSSADRGDTGELFF.

The genes are TRBV5-4 and TRBJ1-2; possibly TRBD1 for D (6 bases). V dropped 4 bases and J dropped 8 bases, with 18 bases sitting between them. CDR1 is SGHNT, CDR2 YYREEE, per germline (reference sequence). This CDR3 is built from 14 residues. CDR3 residues: CASSQGQGRGGYTF. DNA of the CDR3: TGTGCCAGCAGCCAAGGTCAGGGGCGTGGAGGCTACACCTTC.

This clone was observed a single time. The chain has TRBV30 and TRBJ1-1; unclear D gene. The CDR3 runs to 12 residues. Per germline, CDR1 GTSNPN and CDR2 SVGIG (reference sequence). V was shortened by 3 bases and J by 5 bases, with 10 bases between the two germline ends. The CDR3 DNA reads TGTGCCTGGAGGATGGGCCGAACTGAAGCTTTCTTT. Its translation: CAWRMGRTEAFF. The full variable domain, completed using reference TRBV30 and TRBJ1-1, is SQTIHQWPATLVQPVGSPLSLECTVEGTSNPNLYWYRQAAGRGLQLLFYSVGIGQISSEVPQNLSASRPQDRQFILSSKKLLLSDSGFYLCAWRMGRTEAFFGQGTRLTVV.

The chain combines TRBV18 with TRBJ2-3, with D perhaps TRBD1 or TRBD2 (6 bases each). The CDR3 is made up of 18 amino acids. Trimming took off 4 bases at V and 4 bases at J, with 24 bases between the two ends. The germline gives CDR1 KGHSH, CDR2 LQKENI. CDR3 loop: CASSLSTSGARGSDTQYF. The DNA of the CDR3 is TGTGCCAGCTCACTATCAACTTCAGGGGCTCGGGGGTCAGATACGCAGTATTTT.

The chain has TRBV5-4 and TRBJ2-2; 10 bases line up with TRBD1. The CDR3 loop spans 17 amino acids. V was clipped by 2 bases and J by 5 bases; unmatched bases: 9. CDR1 is SGHNT and CDR2 is YYREEE in the germline V gene (reference sequence). CDR3: CASSLGTGVMGTGELFF. CDR3 sequence (DNA): TGTGCCAGCAGCTTAGGGACAGGGGTAATGGGGACCGGGGAGCTGTTTTTT.

As regards this clone: At one end the junction does not follow the germline gene, possibly because of a read error. V gene TRBV2 combines with J gene TRBJ2-1; 14 bases align to TRBD2. CDR3 length: 15 amino acids. The germline CDR1 and CDR2 sequences are SNHLY and FYNNEI. The chain's CDR3 is CASREGLAGGNEQFF. CDR3 bases: TGTGCCAGCAGGGAAGGACTAGCGGGAGGTAATGAGCAGTTCTTC.

This clone has only a few counts. The V gene is TRBV7-8, the J gene TRBJ1-5, with 8 nucleotides matching TRBD1. CDR3 size: 14 residues. The junction had 5 bases not matched to a gene; V was cut back by 5 bases and J by 5 bases. Germline V gene data show CDR1 as SGHVS and CDR2 as FQNEAQ. The CDR3 here is CASSRGQGHQPQHF. CDR3 DNA: TGTGCCAGCAGCCGAGGACAGGGCCATCAGCCCCAGCATTTT.

The chain links TRBV25-1 to TRBJ2-3; D unresolved. With 7 bases removed from V and 1 base from J, the gap between germline ends came to 9 bases. This CDR3 has 13 residues. Germline assignment: CDR1 MGHDK and CDR2 SYGVNS. CDR3 sequence: CASKVPGTDTQYF. The DNA for the CDR3 is TGTGCCAGCAAGGTCCCTGGCACAGATACGCAGTATTTT.

The genes are TRBV19 and TRBJ2-1; D tentatively fits TRBD1 or TRBD2 (5 bases each). Germline V CDR1 and CDR2: LNHDA, SQIVND (reference sequence). This CDR3 contains 20 residues. Trimming took 0 bases from V and 0 from J, leaving 21 bases between them. The CDR3 loop reads CASSIDLWGPVADSYNEQFF. The CDR3 nucleotides read TGTGCCAGTAGTATAGATCTATGGGGACCCGTGGCTGACTCCTACAATGAGCAGTTCTTC.

The rearrangement uses TRBV7-9 and TRBJ2-5; D might be TRBD1 (6 bases). The V gene's germline CDR1 is SEHNR and CDR2 FQNEAQ (reference sequence). The V and J ends lost 5 bases and 1 base respectively, with 11 bases between them. The CDR3 runs 14 residues. CDR3 residues: CASSPGDIQETQYF. Here the CDR3 DNA reads TGTGCCAGCAGCCCAGGGGACATCCAAGAGACCCAGTACTTC.

The rearrangement uses TRBV9 and TRBJ2-3; 13 bases line up with TRBD2. Losses at the gene ends were 0 bases for V and 4 bases for J; bases not matched to a gene: 5. The V gene's germline CDR1 is SGDLS and CDR2 YYNGEE. The CDR3 extends over 17 amino acids. The CDR3 nucleotides read TGTGCCAGCAGCGTAGTAGGACTAGCGGGAGTTTCAGATACGCAGTATTTT. Translated, it gives CASSVVGLAGVSDTQYF.

There are a few counts of this clone. The chain recombines TRBV9 with TRBJ2-4; D call uncertain. This CDR3 contains 13 residues. V lost 1 base and J 2 bases, leaving 4 bases between the germline ends. Germline CDR1 SGDLS, CDR2 YYNGEE. The DNA for the CDR3 is TGTGCCAGCAGCGTATCCCCCAAAAACATTCAGTACTTC. This translates into CASSVSPKNIQYF.

This chain uses TRBV5-8 with TRBJ2-1; possible D gene TRBD1, 5 bases. The V gene lost 1 base and the J gene lost 0 bases, with 8 bases spanning the gap. Germline lookup yields CDR1 SGHTS and CDR2 YDEGEE. The length of the CDR3 is 15 residues. CDR3 loop: CASSLLGASYNEQFF. The CDR3 DNA follows: TGTGCCAGCAGCTTGTTAGGGGCCTCCTACAATGAGCAGTTCTTC.

This clone has only a few counts. The genes are TRBV5-1 and TRBJ2-2; 10 bases map to TRBD1. V lost 3 bases to trimming and J lost 5 bases; unmatched junction nucleotides: 1. Germline V gene data show CDR1 as SGHRS and CDR2 as YFSETQ. There are 14 residues in the CDR3. CDR3 in DNA: TGCGCCAGCAGCTCGGGACAGGGGACCGGGGAGCTGTTTTTT. Amino acids: CASSSGQGTGELFF.

The chain employs TRBV4-1 and TRBJ1-2; the match to TRBD1 covers 7 bases. The CDR3 sequence is 17 residues long. Germline values: CDR1 MGHRA, CDR2 YSYEKL. V lost 0 bases to trimming and J lost 4 bases; unmatched junction nucleotides: 11. The CDR3 here is CASSQETQGPRGYGYTF. For the CDR3, the DNA is TGCGCCAGCAGCCAAGAAACACAGGGGCCGAGGGGCTATGGCTACACCTTC.

The DNA of the CDR3 is TGTGCCAGCAGCATATACCAAAGTTCCGATACGCAGTATTTT. This gives the protein CASSIYQSSDTQYF. The V and J genes are TRBV7-2 and TRBJ2-3; D unresolved. V lost 5 bases and J 6 bases, leaving 15 bases between the germline ends. The CDR3 covers 14 residues. The germline CDR1 and CDR2 sequences are SGHTA and FQGNSA.

V and J are TRBV29-1 and TRBJ1-1; D is ambiguous. Trimming pared 4 bases from V and 0 bases from J, leaving 9 bases between. CDR1 SQVTM and CDR2 ANQGSEA come from the germline V gene. This CDR3 is 13 amino acids long. In nucleotides, the CDR3 is TGCAGCGTTGCGGGCAGAATGAACACTGAAGCTTTCTTT. Translation gives CSVAGRMNTEAFF.